The rows below give T cell receptor beta chains drawn from one sample of a study of blood T cell repertoires in COVID-19. The data were produced by immunoSEQ multiplex PCR, yet TCRdb's version contains in-frame clones alone and is incomplete. The profile covers more than 90,000 clones, with approximately 80% appearing a single time and under 0.85% taken by the ten largest. Sequenced input: peripheral blood. The receptors stem from a woman aged 70-85 years with acute or convalescent COVID-19. The CDR3 runs from the conserved cysteine through the conserved F or W. D genes are given only for firm matches. Only some rows state a clone size, as once, few, many or a class for expanded clones.

TRBV23-1	.	TRBJ1-1	.	CAITGRAFF	TGCGCCATTACAGGGCGGGCTTTCTTT
TRBV19	.	TRBJ1-3	.	CASSISSGNTIYF	TGTGCCAGTAGTATCTCCTCTGGAAACACCATATATTTT
TRBV27	TRBD1	TRBJ1-4	.	CASSSDRAPYEKLFF	TGTGCCAGCAGTTCCGACAGGGCCCCCTATGAAAAACTGTTTTTT
TRBV5-1	.	TRBJ1-6	.	CASTESGQSSYNSPLHF	TGCGCCAGCACTGAGTCAGGACAAAGCTCCTATAATTCACCCCTCCACTTT
TRBV5-8	TRBD1	TRBJ1-2	.	CASTKRTGIYGYTF	TGTGCCAGCACCAAGAGGACAGGGATCTATGGCTACACCTTC
TRBV19	TRBD2	TRBJ2-1	.	CASSDTSGGGSYNEQFF	TGTGCCAGTAGTGATACTAGCGGAGGTGGGTCCTACAATGAGCAGTTCTTC
TRBV3-1/TRBV3-2	TRBD2	TRBJ2-1	few	CASSQPLAGNEQFF	TGTGCCAGCAGCCAACCTCTAGCGGGGAACGAGCAGTTCTTC
TRBV2	TRBD2	TRBJ2-1	.	CASSENRLAGNNEQFF	TGTGCCAGCAGTGAAAACCGTCTAGCGGGGAACAATGAGCAGTTCTTC
TRBV19	TRBD2	TRBJ2-2	.	CASRRLAGTNTGELFF	TGTGCCAGTAGGAGGTTAGCGGGGACGAACACCGGGGAGCTGTTTTTT
TRBV19	.	TRBJ1-1	.	CASSMPPQVIF	TGTGCCAGTAGTATGCCCCCACAGGTGATCTTT
TRBV7-6	TRBD2	TRBJ2-1	.	CASSSVLAGGQSREQFF	TGTGCCAGCAGCTCGGTTCTAGCGGGGGGGCAGTCACGGGAGCAGTTCTTC
TRBV30	TRBD2	TRBJ2-7	.	CAWIPAGGLYEQYF	TGTGCCTGGATTCCAGCGGGAGGCTTGTACGAGCAGTACTTC
TRBV29-1	TRBD1	TRBJ2-1	.	CSVEEVDRVWQFF	TGCAGCGTTGAAGAGGTCGACAGGGTCTGGCAGTTCTTC
TRBV28	.	TRBJ2-1	.	CASTPAGTLNNEQFF	TGTGCCAGCACTCCGGCCGGGACTCTTAACAATGAGCAGTTCTTC
TRBV19	.	TRBJ2-3	.	CASSINRIEDTQYF	TGTGCCAGTAGTATAAACAGGATTGAGGATACGCAGTATTTT
TRBV28	TRBD1	TRBJ1-6	.	CASSLGQVFNSPLHF	TGTGCCAGCAGTCTCGGACAGGTTTTTAATTCACCCCTCCACTTT